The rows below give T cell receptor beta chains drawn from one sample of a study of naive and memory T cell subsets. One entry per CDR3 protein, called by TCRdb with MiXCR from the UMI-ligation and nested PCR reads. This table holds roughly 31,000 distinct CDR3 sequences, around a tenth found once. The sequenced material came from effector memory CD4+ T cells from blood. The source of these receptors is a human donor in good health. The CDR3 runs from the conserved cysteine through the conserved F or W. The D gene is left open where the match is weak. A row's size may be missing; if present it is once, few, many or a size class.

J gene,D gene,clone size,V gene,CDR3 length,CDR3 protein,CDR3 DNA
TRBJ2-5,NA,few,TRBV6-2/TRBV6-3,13,CASSIRDGGTQYF,TGTGCCAGCAGCATCCGGGACGGCGGAACCCAGTACTTC
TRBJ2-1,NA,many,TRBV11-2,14,CASSPGAFWNEQFF,TGTGCCAGCAGCCCAGGGGCGTTCTGGAATGAGCAGTTCTTC
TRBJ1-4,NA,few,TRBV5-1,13,CASRPGGNEKLFF,TGCGCCAGCAGGCCCGGGGGTAATGAAAAACTGTTTTTT
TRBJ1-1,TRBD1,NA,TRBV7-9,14,CASSGTGGWVEAFF,TGTGCCAGCAGCGGTACAGGGGGCTGGGTTGAAGCTTTCTTT
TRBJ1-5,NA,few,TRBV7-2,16,CASSAQTPGHNQPQHF,TGTGCCAGCAGCGCCCAAACCCCGGGACATAATCAGCCCCAGCATTTT
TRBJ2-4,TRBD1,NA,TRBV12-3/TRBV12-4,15,CASSKDRAAKNIQYF,TGTGCCAGCAGTAAAGACAGGGCGGCCAAAAACATTCAGTACTTC
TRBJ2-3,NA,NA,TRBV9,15,CASSVAGERADTQYF,TGTGCCAGCAGCGTAGCGGGGGAGCGTGCTGATACGCAGTATTTT
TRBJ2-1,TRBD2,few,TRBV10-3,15,CAISEGGGGTAEQFF,TGTGCCATCAGTGAAGGCGGCGGGGGGACGGCCGAGCAGTTCTTC
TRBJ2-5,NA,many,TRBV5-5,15,CASSLTTTGQETQYF,TGTGCCAGCAGCTTAACCACTACGGGGCAAGAGACCCAGTACTTC
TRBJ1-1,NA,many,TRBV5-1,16,CASSSQNTGTNTEAFF,TGCGCCAGCAGCTCACAGAATACAGGGACGAACACTGAAGCTTTCTTT
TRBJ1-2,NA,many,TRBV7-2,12,CASSLGGGGYTF,TGTGCCAGCAGCTTAGGGGGAGGTGGCTACACCTTC
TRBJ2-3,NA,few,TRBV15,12,CATSKTSDTQYF,TGTGCCACCAGCAAAACTTCAGATACGCAGTATTTT
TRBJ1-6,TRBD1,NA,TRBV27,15,CASSPGDRESSPLHF,TGTGCCAGCAGTCCTGGGGACAGGGAATCTTCACCCCTCCACTTT
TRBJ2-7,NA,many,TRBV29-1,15,CSVVSPLGQSEEQYF,TGCAGCGTTGTTAGTCCGCTGGGCCAGTCCGAAGAGCAGTACTTC
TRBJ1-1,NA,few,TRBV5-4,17,CASTRELRGGQNTEAFF,TGTGCCAGCACCCGTGAATTGAGGGGGGGGCAGAACACTGAAGCTTTCTTT
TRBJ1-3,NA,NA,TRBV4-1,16,CASSPRAQVSGNTIYF,TGCGCCAGCAGCCCACGGGCACAGGTTTCTGGAAACACCATATATTTT
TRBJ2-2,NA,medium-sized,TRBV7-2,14,CASSQGGRIGELFF,TGTGCCAGCAGCCAAGGGGGGAGGATCGGGGAGCTGTTTTTT
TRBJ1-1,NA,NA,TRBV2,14,CASRVLGQNTEAFF,TGTGCCAGCAGGGTACTAGGCCAGAACACTGAAGCTTTCTTT
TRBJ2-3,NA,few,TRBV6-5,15,CASADSGAPSDTQYF,TGTGCCAGCGCCGATTCGGGCGCCCCTTCCGATACGCAGTATTTT
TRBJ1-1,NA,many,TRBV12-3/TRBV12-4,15,CASSLARLRNTEAFF,TGTGCCAGCAGTTTAGCGCGACTGAGAAACACTGAAGCTTTCTTT
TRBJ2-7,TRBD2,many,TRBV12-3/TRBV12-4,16,CASSSIRTSGPYEQYF,TGTGCCAGCAGTTCAATTCGGACTAGCGGACCCTACGAGCAGTACTTC
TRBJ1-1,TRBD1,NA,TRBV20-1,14,CSESGPTGAVEAFF,TGCAGCGAATCGGGCCCGACAGGGGCAGTTGAAGCTTTCTTT
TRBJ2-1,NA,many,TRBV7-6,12,CASSPYINEQFF,TGTGCCAGCAGCCCCTACATCAATGAGCAGTTCTTC
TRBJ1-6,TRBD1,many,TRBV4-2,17,CASSQDQGGRPNSPLHF,TGTGCCAGCAGCCAAGATCAGGGGGGACGGCCAAATTCACCCCTCCACTTT
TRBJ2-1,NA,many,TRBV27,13,CASRLIGYNEQFF,TGTGCCAGCAGGCTGATCGGCTACAATGAGCAGTTCTTC
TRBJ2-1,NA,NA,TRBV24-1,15,CATSDRSRDSNEQFF,TGTGCCACCAGTGACCGGTCCCGGGACTCGAATGAGCAGTTCTTC
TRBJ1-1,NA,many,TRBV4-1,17,CASSQEGKGAMGTEAFF,TGCGCCAGCAGCCAAGAAGGTAAAGGGGCAATGGGCACTGAAGCTTTCTTT
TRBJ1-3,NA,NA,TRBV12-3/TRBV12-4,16,CASRVIGVGSGNTIYF,TGTGCCAGCAGGGTAATTGGGGTAGGCTCTGGAAACACCATATATTTT
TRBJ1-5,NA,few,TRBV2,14,CASSRLNSNQPQHF,TGTGCCAGCAGCCGACTCAATAGCAATCAGCCCCAGCATTTT
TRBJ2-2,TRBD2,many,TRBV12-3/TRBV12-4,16,CASRPGTSGRAGELFF,TGTGCCAGCAGACCCGGGACTAGCGGGAGGGCCGGGGAGCTGTTTTTT
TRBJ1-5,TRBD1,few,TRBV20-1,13,CSAKTTGNQPQHF,TGCAGTGCTAAAACGACAGGGAATCAGCCCCAGCATTTT
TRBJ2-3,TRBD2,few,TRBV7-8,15,CASSLTGTSADTQYF,TGTGCCAGCAGCTTAACCGGGACTAGCGCAGATACGCAGTATTTT
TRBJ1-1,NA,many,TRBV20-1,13,CSATPQKNTEAFF,TGCAGTGCTACCCCACAGAAAAACACTGAAGCTTTCTTT
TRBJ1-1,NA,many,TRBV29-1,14,CSVEGQHMNTEAFF,TGCAGCGTTGAAGGACAGCACATGAACACTGAAGCTTTCTTT
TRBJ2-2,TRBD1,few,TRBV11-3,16,CASSSYEGAYGGELFF,TGTGCCAGCAGCTCCTACGAGGGGGCATATGGCGGGGAGCTGTTTTTT
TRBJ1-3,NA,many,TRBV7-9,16,CASSQGQPSSGNTIYF,TGTGCCAGCAGCCAGGGGCAGCCGAGCTCTGGAAACACCATATATTTT
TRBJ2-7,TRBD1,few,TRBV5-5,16,CASSGAPGQVAYEQYF,TGTGCCAGCAGCGGCGCCCCGGGACAGGTGGCCTACGAGCAGTACTTC
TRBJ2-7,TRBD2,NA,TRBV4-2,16,CASSQSLAVSSYEQYF,TGTGCCAGCAGCCAGAGCCTAGCGGTTAGCTCCTACGAGCAGTACTTC
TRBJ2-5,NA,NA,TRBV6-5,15,CASSSTGGGQETQYF,TGTGCCAGCAGTTCTACAGGGGGGGGGCAAGAGACCCAGTACTTC
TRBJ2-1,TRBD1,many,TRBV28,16,CASSPPPGTGSNEQFF,TGTGCCAGCAGTCCACCTCCGGGGACAGGGTCCAATGAGCAGTTCTTC
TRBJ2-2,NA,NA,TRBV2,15,CASSGGTTNTGELFF,TGTGCCAGCAGTGGAGGGACAACTAACACCGGGGAGCTGTTTTTT
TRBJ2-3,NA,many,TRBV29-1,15,CSVRGMGRDTDTQYF,TGCAGCGTTCGGGGGATGGGGCGGGACACAGATACGCAGTATTTT